The 25 T cell receptor beta chains presented below share a single source sample, sequenced in a study of cytotoxic CD8 clonotypes in ibrutinib-treated CLL. TCRdb keeps only in-frame clones here, not all; method: immunoSEQ multiplex PCR. Altogether about 300,000 clones are present, 70% to 80% being singletons, with the ten largest covering roughly 6%. Here the sequenced sample was PBMCs, taken at disease progression, from a patient treated with ibrutinib. All receptors derive from a human donor with chronic lymphocytic leukemia.

In this sample, this clone turned up a few times. The V gene is TRBV20-1, the J gene TRBJ2-7; the D is unclear. The V end was cut by 5 bases, the J end by 5 bases, with 7 bases between. Germline CDR1 reads DFQATT; CDR2 reads SNEGSKA (reference sequence). The CDR3 has 10 residues. CDR3 residues: CSAGRDEQYF. The DNA of the CDR3 is TGCAGTGCTGGCCGGGACGAGCAGTACTTC.

A word on this clone: Additional DNA sequences in this sample encode the identical CDR3. V is TRBV10-3 and J is TRBJ2-3, with D unclear. V lost 0 bases and J lost 2, with 3 bases in between. This CDR3 has 13 residues. CDR1 is ENHRY and CDR2 is SYGVKD in the germline V gene. CDR3 region: CAISESDTDTQYF. The CDR3 nucleotides are TGTGCCATCAGTGAGTCGGACACAGATACGCAGTATTTT.

CDR3 sequence: CASSLRGMWENTEAFF. The DNA of the CDR3 is TGTGCCAGCAGTTTAAGGGGAATGTGGGAGAACACTGAAGCTTTCTTT. V and J are TRBV28 and TRBJ1-1, with a tentative D call TRBD1 (5 bases). V was clipped by 2 bases and J by 1 base, with 14 bases between them. The germline CDR1 and CDR2 sequences are MDHEN and SYDVKM. The CDR3 runs to 16 residues.

V gene TRBV7-9 combines with J gene TRBJ2-4, with unresolved D. The CDR3 is made up of 18 amino acids. Trimming removed 4 bases from V and 0 bases from J, with 19 bases in between. Germline V gives CDR1 SEHNR, CDR2 FQNEAQ (reference sequence). The CDR3 DNA reads as TGTGCCAGCAGCTCCTTCCCGACGGGCTTCGTAGCCAAAAACATTCAGTACTTC. Protein: CASSSFPTGFVAKNIQYF.

The chain carries TRBV2 and TRBJ1-1; 9 bases match TRBD1. The CDR3 extends over 17 amino acids. Germline assignment: CDR1 SNHLY and CDR2 FYNNEI. V lost 3 bases and J lost 5; bases outside the gene matches: 13. CDR3 amino acids: CASSELGTGRAATEAFF. DNA for the CDR3: TGTGCCAGCAGTGAGCTAGGGACAGGGAGGGCGGCTACTGAAGCTTTCTTT. The full variable domain, completed using reference TRBV2 and TRBJ1-1, is EPEVTQTPSHQVTQMGQEVILRCVPISNHLYFYWYRQILGQKVEFLVSFYNNEISEKSEIFDDQFSVERPDGSNFTLKIRSTKLEDSAMYFCASSELGTGRAATEAFFGQGTRLTVV.

The rearrangement joins TRBV4-3 to TRBJ1-5; 12 bases fit TRBD1. This CDR3 is built from 16 residues. With V trimmed by 0 bases and J by 6 bases, 3 bases remained unmatched. From germline, CDR1 is LGHNA and CDR2 YSLEER. The CDR3 is CASSQEWDRGLQPQHF. CDR3 coding DNA: TGCGCCAGCAGCCAAGAGTGGGACAGGGGGCTTCAGCCCCAGCATTTT.

This chain links TRBV2 with TRBJ1-2, with D possibly being TRBD1 (5 bases). V was cut by 4 bases and J by 8 bases, with 17 bases left in between. Germline lookup yields CDR1 SNHLY and CDR2 FYNNEI. This CDR3 is 14 amino acids long. CDR3 amino acids: CASSAGGGSGGYTF. In nucleotides, the CDR3 is TGTGCCAGCAGTGCTGGGGGAGGATCGGGAGGCTACACCTTC. Based on the CDR3 plus reference TRBV2 and TRBJ1-2, the full variable domain is EPEVTQTPSHQVTQMGQEVILRCVPISNHLYFYWYRQILGQKVEFLVSFYNNEISEKSEIFDDQFSVERPDGSNFTLKIRSTKLEDSAMYFCASSAGGGSGGYTFGSGTRLTVV.

The V gene is TRBV5-6, the J gene TRBJ2-2; D possibly uses TRBD1 or TRBD2 (5 bases each). From germline, CDR1 is SGHDT and CDR2 YYEEEE. The V and J ends lost 5 bases and 4 bases respectively, with 15 bases between them. The CDR3 is 15 residues long. The CDR3 nucleotides are TGTGCCAGCAGAGAGCGTAAGGGGAGCACCGGGGAGCTGTTTTTT. This sequence encodes CASRERKGSTGELFF.

This rearrangement joins TRBV7-9 to TRBJ2-7; a weak D match, TRBD2 (5 bases). There are 16 residues in the CDR3. Trimming took 6 bases from V and 2 from J, leaving 20 bases between them. The germline CDR1 and CDR2 sequences are SEHNR and FQNEAQ (reference sequence). CDR3: CASSTITRAPTYEQYF. As DNA, the CDR3 is TGTGCCAGCAGTACCATTACGAGGGCACCTACCTACGAGCAGTACTTC.

CDR3 loop: CASSVGPGQGFVFF. Written as DNA, the CDR3 is TGTGCCAGCAGCGTAGGCCCCGGACAGGGATTTGTTTTCTTT. V is TRBV9 and J is TRBJ1-1; 8 bases are a match to TRBD1. After removal of 0 bases from V and 13 bases from J, the junction contained 11 bases not matched to a gene. CDR1 and CDR2 from the germline V gene are SGDLS and YYNGEE. The CDR3 is made up of 14 amino acids.

The J gene is TRBJ2-3, the V gene TRBV5-1; 10 nucleotides match TRBD2. Germline V lookup: CDR1 SGHRS, CDR2 YFSETQ. V was clipped by 4 bases and J by 1 base; unmatched bases: 12. This CDR3 contains 18 residues. DNA for the CDR3: TGCGCCAGCAGCCGTCGGTCTAGCGGGAGCCGACGCACAGATACGCAGTATTTT. It codes for CASSRRSSGSRRTDTQYF.

The gene calls are TRBV5-1 and TRBJ2-3, with 13 bases aligning to TRBD2. The V and J ends lost 4 bases and 2 bases, in that order; junction bases with no gene match: 10. Per the germline V gene, CDR1 is SGHRS and CDR2 is YFSETQ. CDR3 length equals 18 residues. CDR3 loop: CASSTIRTSGGVTDTQYF. The CDR3 region has the DNA TGCGCCAGCAGCACCATTAGGACTAGCGGGGGAGTCACAGATACGCAGTATTTT.

This clone appeared once. This sequence joins TRBV4-3 and TRBJ2-7, with D perhaps TRBD1 or TRBD2 (5 bases each). Per the germline V gene, CDR1 is LGHNA and CDR2 is YSLEER. This CDR3 is built from 16 residues. V was cut by 4 bases and J by 3 bases, with 19 bases left in between. As DNA, the CDR3 is TGCGCCAGCAGCCCGAGTTGGGGACCCCGTTTCTACGAGCAGTACTTC. This translates into CASSPSWGPRFYEQYF.

This rearrangement joins TRBV29-1 to TRBJ2-1; 9 bases fit TRBD2. CDR3 length: 17 amino acids. CDR1 and CDR2 from the germline V gene are SQVTM and ANQGSEA. The V segment lost 1 base and the J segment 0 bases; nucleotides outside the gene matches: 7. Here the CDR3 reads CSVEGAGTSSSYNEQFF. The CDR3, as DNA: TGCAGCGTTGAAGGGGCCGGGACTAGCAGCTCCTACAATGAGCAGTTCTTC.

This rearrangement joins TRBV10-3 to TRBJ2-1, with 8 bases aligning to TRBD2. This CDR3 has 13 residues. Germline V CDR1 and CDR2: ENHRY, SYGVKD. Trimming at V came to 10 bases and at J to 10 bases, leaving 12 bases not matched to a gene. The CDR3 loop is CATGGDGLEEQFF. Here the CDR3 DNA reads TGTGCCACGGGGGGGGACGGGTTGGAGGAGCAGTTCTTC.

The chain is built from TRBV5-5 and TRBJ1-1; tentatively, D is TRBD1 (6 bases). From germline, CDR1 is SGHKS and CDR2 YYEKEE (reference sequence). With 9 bases removed from V and 4 bases from J, the gap between germline ends came to 16 bases. This CDR3 is built from 13 residues. Here the CDR3 reads CATLGQPGTEAFF. In DNA form, the CDR3 reads TGTGCCACCCTGGGACAACCGGGCACTGAAGCTTTCTTT.

The chain carries TRBV7-3 and TRBJ2-6; D is undetermined. Trimming left V 2 bases short and J 0 bases short, with 8 bases between. This CDR3 has 16 amino acids. Germline assignment: CDR1 SGHTA and CDR2 FQGTGA. This CDR3 is CASSLGASSGANVLTF. In nucleotides, the CDR3 is TGTGCCAGCAGCTTAGGCGCCAGCTCTGGGGCCAACGTCCTGACTTTC.

V is TRBV6-1 and J is TRBJ1-3; D gene unclear. V dropped 4 bases and J dropped 0 bases, with 7 bases sitting between them. CDR1 and CDR2 from the germline V gene are MNHNS and SASEGT. The CDR3 consists of 14 residues. CDR3 in DNA: TGTGCCAGCAGTGCTGTCATCTCTGGAAACACCATATATTTT. Protein: CASSAVISGNTIYF.

J is TRBJ1-6 and V is TRBV9, with D unresolved. The CDR3 covers 15 residues. V was pared by 0 bases and J by 9 bases, with 13 bases between. The germline V gene encodes CDR1 SGDLS and CDR2 YYNGEE. The CDR3 sequence: CASSVAGLMGSPLHF. The CDR3 DNA follows: TGTGCCAGCAGCGTAGCAGGACTCATGGGTTCACCCCTCCACTTT.

This clone turned up a few times. The V gene is TRBV5-1, the J gene TRBJ2-5; 11 bases agree with TRBD2. Germline CDR1 reads SGHRS; CDR2 reads YFSETQ. The CDR3 runs 16 residues. The ends lost 4 bases at V and 5 bases at J; junction bases unmatched: 10. CDR3 sequence (DNA): TGCGCCAGCAGCCTGGCTAGCGGGGGGCCGGGGGAGACCCAGTACTTC. This gives the protein CASSLASGGPGETQYF.

The V and J genes are TRBV7-9 and TRBJ2-7; maybe TRBD2 (6 bases). The CDR3 runs to 18 residues. CDR1 is SEHNR and CDR2 is FQNEAQ in the germline V gene (reference sequence). V shed 5 bases and J shed 2 bases, with 25 bases lying between them. The DNA of the CDR3 is TGTGCCAGCAGCACACAGGAGCCTCAGCGGGCAGATCCCTACGAGCAGTACTTC. Residues: CASSTQEPQRADPYEQYF.

The chain joins TRBV28 to TRBJ1-3, with a weak D call TRBD1 (5 bases). Germline V gives CDR1 MDHEN, CDR2 SYDVKM. The ends were cut back, 1 base at V and 0 bases at J, with 13 bases in the middle. The CDR3 spans 17 residues. The CDR3 DNA is TGTGCCAGCAGTTTATCCCCGGGACGCTTCTCTGGAAACACCATATATTTT. Its protein is CASSLSPGRFSGNTIYF.

The V gene is TRBV29-1, the J gene TRBJ2-5, with D uncertain. Trimming shortened V by 7 bases and J by 4 bases, and 19 bases separated the two germline ends. Germline V lookup: CDR1 SQVTM, CDR2 ANQGSEA. The CDR3 is 14 amino acids. CDR3 protein: CSALSVPTLETQYF. CDR3 DNA sequence: TGCAGCGCCCTCTCGGTTCCAACTTTAGAGACCCAGTACTTC.

The CDR3 sequence is CASSIPATDSYGYTF. CDR3 bases: TGTGCCAGTAGTATACCCGCGACTGATTCCTATGGCTACACCTTC. The J gene is TRBJ1-2, the V gene TRBV19; D is unresolved. This CDR3 is built from 15 residues. Germline lookup yields CDR1 LNHDA and CDR2 SQIVND (reference sequence). Trimming pared 2 bases from V and 4 bases from J, leaving 14 bases between.

The rearrangement joins TRBV9 to TRBJ1-2; D may be TRBD1 (6 bases). V was shortened by 6 bases and J by 4 bases, with 16 bases between the two germline ends. Germline V CDR1 and CDR2: SGDLS, YYNGEE. The CDR3 sequence is 14 residues long. The CDR3 nucleotides read TGTGCCAGCACTCCAGGGGCCTCGGGCTATGGCTACACCTTC. Translating gives CASTPGASGYGYTF.